This T cell receptor (beta chain) was sequenced in a study of T cells after yellow fever vaccination. Whole-study results and caveats: Among primary-vaccination clones, most reappeared after the booster, at 95% to 96% for CD4 and more than 75% for CD8. The presence of abundant clonotypes contaminating from the bulk population was possible in FACS-sorted repertoires. Though it reached lower strength, the secondary response hit its peak faster, day 5 versus 15.

This clonotype was detected ten times or more. No antigen is known for it. TCRdb ran MiXCR on the 5' RACE reads and lists one entry per CDR3 protein. The table shows about 300,000 distinct CDR3 sequences, with almost 4% occurring only once. This TCR came from a man younger than 35 who received the YFV17D yellow fever vaccine. The sequencing used PBMCs, collected 5 days after the yellow fever booster vaccination.

The CDR3 loop is CASSPTRRTANTGELFF. The CDR3 nucleotides read TGTGCCAGCAGTCCGACCCGTAGGACAGCAAACACCGGGGAGCTGTTTTTT. The J gene is TRBJ2-2, the V gene TRBV7-3; tentative D call: TRBD1 (6 bases). Trimming cost V 6 bases and J 2 bases, with 19 bases left between them. This CDR3 has 17 amino acids. Per germline, CDR1 SGHTA and CDR2 FQGTGA.